What follows is one T cell receptor (beta chain) and its context. The target antigen is unknown. This sample was included in a study of CD8+ T cells in alopecia areata. Overall study findings and caveats: There was only one nonresponder, so it was unclear how baseline CD8+ expansion relates to response. Clonality was higher in lesional than normal scalp, especially in alopecia totalis/universalis. Among the top 100, expanded CD8+ clones, as well as scalp clonality, were significantly decreased by tofacitinib.

Germline V CDR1 and CDR2: SNHLY, FYNNEI. This CDR3 has 17 residues. V lost 4 bases and J lost 0; bases outside the gene matches: 8. The sample's treatment: oral pan-JAK inhibitor, 5-10 mg twice daily. Sorted out of PBMCs were CD4+ T cells and CD8+ T cells. Extracted from the samples, RNA was reverse transcribed into cDNA to serve as the sequencing template. Sequencing used immunoSEQ multiplex PCR; TCRdb keeps in-frame clones, though not all of them. The table has under 350,000 clones, 58% seen once. This receptor was obtained from a human donor with alopecia areata. Sequenced material: CD4+ T cells sorted from blood, taken at week 24, from a patient treated with tofacitinib. The chain carries TRBV2 and TRBJ1-5, with 8 bases identical to TRBD1. Here the CDR3 reads CASSATDRGYSNQPQHF. The CDR3 DNA sequence: TGTGCCAGCAGTGCAACCGACAGGGGATATAGCAATCAGCCCCAGCATTTT.